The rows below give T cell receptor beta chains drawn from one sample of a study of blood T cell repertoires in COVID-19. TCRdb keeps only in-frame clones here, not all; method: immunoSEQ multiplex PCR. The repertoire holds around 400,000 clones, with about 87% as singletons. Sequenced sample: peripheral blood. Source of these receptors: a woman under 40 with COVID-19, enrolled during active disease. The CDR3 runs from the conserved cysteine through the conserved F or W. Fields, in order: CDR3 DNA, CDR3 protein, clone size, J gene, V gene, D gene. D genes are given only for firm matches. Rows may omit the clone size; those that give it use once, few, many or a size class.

CDR3 DNA: TGCGCCAGCAGCCAGGAGTTTACATCGGTACGGCAGCCCCAGCATTTT
CDR3 protein: CASSQEFTSVRQPQHF
clone size: -
J gene: TRBJ1-5
V gene: TRBV4-1
D gene: -

CDR3 DNA: TGTGCCAGCAGCCAAGGGGGACAGTACAATGAGCAGTTCTTC
CDR3 protein: CASSQGGQYNEQFF
clone size: -
J gene: TRBJ2-1
V gene: TRBV3-1/TRBV3-2
D gene: TRBD1

CDR3 DNA: TGTGCCAGCAGCCTTCCGGGACTAGCGGGAAGTATGACGCAGTATTTT
CDR3 protein: CASSLPGLAGSMTQYF
clone size: -
J gene: TRBJ2-3
V gene: TRBV7-2
D gene: TRBD2

CDR3 DNA: TGTGCCAGCTCACCGCAGGGACACGGCTACACCTTC
CDR3 protein: CASSPQGHGYTF
clone size: -
J gene: TRBJ1-2
V gene: TRBV18
D gene: -

CDR3 DNA: TGTGCCAGTAGTATAGCCGGGACAGGGGCCTACGAGCAGTACTTC
CDR3 protein: CASSIAGTGAYEQYF
clone size: -
J gene: TRBJ2-7
V gene: TRBV19
D gene: TRBD1

CDR3 DNA: TGCGCCAGCAGCCCCCAGGGATCTTTTTACGAGCAGTACTTC
CDR3 protein: CASSPQGSFYEQYF
clone size: -
J gene: TRBJ2-7
V gene: TRBV10-1
D gene: -

CDR3 DNA: TGTGCCAGCTCACAGACACCTCCCCACTACAATGAGCAGTTCTTC
CDR3 protein: CASSQTPPHYNEQFF
clone size: -
J gene: TRBJ2-1
V gene: TRBV18
D gene: -

CDR3 DNA: TGTGCCAGCAGTTTTGGGACAGACTACGAGCAGTACTTC
CDR3 protein: CASSFGTDYEQYF
clone size: -
J gene: TRBJ2-7
V gene: TRBV12-3/TRBV12-4
D gene: TRBD1

CDR3 DNA: TGCGCCAGCAGCACCTACGGGACTGCCACCTACGAGCAGTACTTC
CDR3 protein: CASSTYGTATYEQYF
clone size: -
J gene: TRBJ2-7
V gene: TRBV5-1
D gene: -

CDR3 DNA: TGTGCTAGTGGCCTAGGACTAGCGGGACACGGGGATACGCAGTATTTT
CDR3 protein: CASGLGLAGHGDTQYF
clone size: -
J gene: TRBJ2-3
V gene: TRBV12-5
D gene: TRBD2

CDR3 DNA: TGTGCCAGCAGCCGTCTGGCGGGGACTGAAGCTTTCTTT
CDR3 protein: CASSRLAGTEAFF
clone size: -
J gene: TRBJ1-1
V gene: TRBV27
D gene: -

CDR3 DNA: TGTGCCAGCAGCTTAGGGACAGGCCCTTACGAGCAGTACTTC
CDR3 protein: CASSLGTGPYEQYF
clone size: -
J gene: TRBJ2-7
V gene: TRBV7-8
D gene: TRBD1

CDR3 DNA: TGTGCCAGCAGCCCTTCCGCCGACAGGGGCTACGAGCAGTACTTC
CDR3 protein: CASSPSADRGYEQYF
clone size: -
J gene: TRBJ2-7
V gene: TRBV27
D gene: TRBD1

CDR3 DNA: TGTGCCAGCAGCTTAGGACAGCTTAGCAATCAGCCCCAGCATTTT
CDR3 protein: CASSLGQLSNQPQHF
clone size: once
J gene: TRBJ1-5
V gene: TRBV5-6
D gene: -

CDR3 DNA: TGTGCCAGCAGCTTAGGTCTAGCGTACACAGATACGCAGTATTTT
CDR3 protein: CASSLGLAYTDTQYF
clone size: -
J gene: TRBJ2-3
V gene: TRBV7-3
D gene: -

CDR3 DNA: TGTGCCAGCAGTTTCAACAGGGCCTCCTACAATGAGCAGTTCTTC
CDR3 protein: CASSFNRASYNEQFF
clone size: -
J gene: TRBJ2-1
V gene: TRBV27
D gene: -

CDR3 DNA: TGTGCCACCAGCAGAGCGGGGGGGCTTCCCTACAATGAGCAGTTCTTC
CDR3 protein: CATSRAGGLPYNEQFF
clone size: -
J gene: TRBJ2-1
V gene: TRBV15
D gene: TRBD2

CDR3 DNA: TGTGCCATCAGTGAGTCAGCAGGGCAGGGCACCGGGGAGCTGTTTTTT
CDR3 protein: CAISESAGQGTGELFF
clone size: -
J gene: TRBJ2-2
V gene: TRBV10-3
D gene: -

CDR3 DNA: TGTGCCAGCAGTCGTGTTCCTTCCTACGAGCAGTACTTC
CDR3 protein: CASSRVPSYEQYF
clone size: -
J gene: TRBJ2-7
V gene: TRBV28
D gene: -

CDR3 DNA: TGTGCCAGCAGCTCCCGGACCGGGGAGCTGTTTTTT
CDR3 protein: CASSSRTGELFF
clone size: few
J gene: TRBJ2-2
V gene: TRBV7-2
D gene: -

CDR3 DNA: TGTGCCAGCAGCTCCCACAGACAGGACCCTATCACAGATACGCAGTATTTT
CDR3 protein: CASSSHRQDPITDTQYF
clone size: once
J gene: TRBJ2-3
V gene: TRBV11-2
D gene: -

CDR3 DNA: TGCGCCAGCAGCATCGCAAGGGGGAGGGACGAGCAGTACTTC
CDR3 protein: CASSIARGRDEQYF
clone size: -
J gene: TRBJ2-7
V gene: TRBV5-1
D gene: -

CDR3 DNA: TGTGCCAGCAGTTTTGGGGGGTTTAGCGAGCAGTACTTC
CDR3 protein: CASSFGGFSEQYF
clone size: -
J gene: TRBJ2-7
V gene: TRBV28
D gene: -

CDR3 DNA: TGCGCCAGCAGCCAGGAAGACAGGGGCCAAGAGACCCAGTACTTC
CDR3 protein: CASSQEDRGQETQYF
clone size: -
J gene: TRBJ2-5
V gene: TRBV4-1
D gene: TRBD1

CDR3 DNA: TGTGCCAGCAGTGACAGGGTAGGCCAGCCCCAGCATTTT
CDR3 protein: CASSDRVGQPQHF
clone size: -
J gene: TRBJ1-5
V gene: TRBV6-2/TRBV6-3
D gene: TRBD1

CDR3 DNA: TGTGCCAGCAGACGACTAGCGGGAGCCGGGGAGCTGTTTTTT
CDR3 protein: CASRRLAGAGELFF
clone size: -
J gene: TRBJ2-2
V gene: TRBV28
D gene: TRBD2

CDR3 DNA: TGTGCCAGCAGTCGGACAGCCGCTAACTATGGCTACACCTTC
CDR3 protein: CASSRTAANYGYTF
clone size: -
J gene: TRBJ1-2
V gene: TRBV6-5
D gene: -

CDR3 DNA: TGCGCCAGCAGCTTGGCCAGGAATCAGCCCCAGCATTTT
CDR3 protein: CASSLARNQPQHF
clone size: -
J gene: TRBJ1-5
V gene: TRBV5-1
D gene: -

CDR3 DNA: TGTGCCAGCAGTGATATCGGGGAGCTGTTTTTT
CDR3 protein: CASSDIGELFF
clone size: -
J gene: TRBJ2-2
V gene: TRBV6-1
D gene: -

CDR3 DNA: TGCGCCAGCAGCCAAGATAGGACACGGGTCAATCAGCCCCAGCATTTT
CDR3 protein: CASSQDRTRVNQPQHF
clone size: -
J gene: TRBJ1-5
V gene: TRBV4-3
D gene: -

CDR3 DNA: TGCGCCAGCAGCTCACTTCCACTAGCGGGAGGTGGTGCCGGGGAGCTGTTTTTT
CDR3 protein: CASSSLPLAGGGAGELFF
clone size: few
J gene: TRBJ2-2
V gene: TRBV5-1
D gene: TRBD2

CDR3 DNA: TGTGCCAGCAGCCCCGAAGGACAGGGTTTAGCCTATGGCTACACCTTC
CDR3 protein: CASSPEGQGLAYGYTF
clone size: -
J gene: TRBJ1-2
V gene: TRBV3-1/TRBV3-2
D gene: TRBD1

CDR3 DNA: TGTGCCAGCAGCACGCAGGGAAGAAGGAACACCGGGGAGCTGTTTTTT
CDR3 protein: CASSTQGRRNTGELFF
clone size: -
J gene: TRBJ2-2
V gene: TRBV21-1
D gene: -

CDR3 DNA: TGTGCCAGCAGCGGACTAGCGGGAGGTGGGCAAGAGACCCAGTACTTC
CDR3 protein: CASSGLAGGGQETQYF
clone size: -
J gene: TRBJ2-5
V gene: TRBV2
D gene: TRBD2

CDR3 DNA: TGCGCCAGCAGCTTGGGGACTAGTAATGAGCAGTTCTTC
CDR3 protein: CASSLGTSNEQFF
clone size: -
J gene: TRBJ2-1
V gene: TRBV5-1
D gene: TRBD2

CDR3 DNA: TGTGCCAGCAGCCCGGGACAGCTGAACACTGAAGCTTTCTTT
CDR3 protein: CASSPGQLNTEAFF
clone size: -
J gene: TRBJ1-1
V gene: TRBV2
D gene: TRBD1

CDR3 DNA: TGCGCCAGCAGCTTGCCCACCTACAATGAGCAGTTCTTC
CDR3 protein: CASSLPTYNEQFF
clone size: -
J gene: TRBJ2-1
V gene: TRBV5-1
D gene: -

CDR3 DNA: TGTGCCAGCTCACTTGGACTAGCGGACCTTAGCGAGCAGTACTTC
CDR3 protein: CASSLGLADLSEQYF
clone size: -
J gene: TRBJ2-7
V gene: TRBV18
D gene: TRBD2

CDR3 DNA: TGTGCCAGTAGTGCCGGGGACGGTGCGGGATATACGCAGTATTTT
CDR3 protein: CASSAGDGAGYTQYF
clone size: -
J gene: TRBJ2-3
V gene: TRBV19
D gene: -

CDR3 DNA: TGTGCCAGCAGCGCCGCCCGAGCGCAGCAGTTCTTC
CDR3 protein: CASSAARAQQFF
clone size: -
J gene: TRBJ2-1
V gene: TRBV9
D gene: -

CDR3 DNA: TGCAGCGCCTTCTTAGCCACAGATACGCAGTATTTT
CDR3 protein: CSAFLATDTQYF
clone size: -
J gene: TRBJ2-3
V gene: TRBV29-1
D gene: -

CDR3 DNA: TGTGCCAGCAGCCCTCCAGGGGGACTCTCGCAGTACTTC
CDR3 protein: CASSPPGGLSQYF
clone size: -
J gene: TRBJ2-7
V gene: TRBV11-2
D gene: -

CDR3 DNA: TGTGCCAGCAGCGAGGGGGGGGATACGCAGTATTTT
CDR3 protein: CASSEGGDTQYF
clone size: -
J gene: TRBJ2-3
V gene: TRBV7-2
D gene: -

CDR3 DNA: TGTGCCAGCACACCAGGGGCAAACACCGGGGAGCTGTTTTTT
CDR3 protein: CASTPGANTGELFF
clone size: few
J gene: TRBJ2-2
V gene: TRBV19
D gene: -

CDR3 DNA: TGTGCCAGCAGCAAACGACTAGTAAGCGCTTACGAGCAGTACTTC
CDR3 protein: CASSKRLVSAYEQYF
clone size: -
J gene: TRBJ2-7
V gene: TRBV28
D gene: -

CDR3 DNA: TGCGCCAGCAGCCAAGGGGGACTAGCGCCCCTTGGGACCCCGGATACGCAGTATTTT
CDR3 protein: CASSQGGLAPLGTPDTQYF
clone size: -
J gene: TRBJ2-3
V gene: TRBV4-1
D gene: TRBD2

CDR3 DNA: TGTGCCAGCAGTATGCGGGGGGTAGCGGGAAAGTACTTC
CDR3 protein: CASSMRGVAGKYF
clone size: few
J gene: TRBJ2-7
V gene: TRBV27
D gene: TRBD2

CDR3 DNA: TGTGCCAGCAGCGCGTGGGGGAGCGGGATAGAGACCCAGTACTTC
CDR3 protein: CASSAWGSGIETQYF
clone size: -
J gene: TRBJ2-5
V gene: TRBV3-1/TRBV3-2
D gene: TRBD2

CDR3 DNA: TGTGCCTGGAGTGTCCCGCTAGCGGGCCTTGCGAACACCGGGGAGCTGTTTTTT
CDR3 protein: CAWSVPLAGLANTGELFF
clone size: -
J gene: TRBJ2-2
V gene: TRBV30
D gene: TRBD2

CDR3 DNA: TGCGCCAGCAGCTTGGATGGCAGGGGCAACACTGAAGCTTTCTTT
CDR3 protein: CASSLDGRGNTEAFF
clone size: -
J gene: TRBJ1-1
V gene: TRBV5-1
D gene: -

CDR3 DNA: TGCGCCAGCAGCCAAGCATCGGGGCCCCTCCACTTT
CDR3 protein: CASSQASGPLHF
clone size: -
J gene: TRBJ1-6
V gene: TRBV4-3
D gene: -

CDR3 DNA: TGTGCCAGCAGCCAAGAGGGGCTCCTACGAATATGGGAGCAGTACTTC
CDR3 protein: CASSQEGLLRIWEQYF
clone size: -
J gene: TRBJ2-7
V gene: TRBV3-1/TRBV3-2
D gene: -

CDR3 DNA: TGTGCCATCAGTCCGGACTGGGAGGGAGGCTACACCTTC
CDR3 protein: CAISPDWEGGYTF
clone size: -
J gene: TRBJ1-2
V gene: TRBV10-3
D gene: -

CDR3 DNA: TGTGCCAGCAGCGCCGGGACTAGCGGGACGGGCCTCTCCTACGAGCAGTACTTC
CDR3 protein: CASSAGTSGTGLSYEQYF
clone size: -
J gene: TRBJ2-7
V gene: TRBV2
D gene: TRBD2

CDR3 DNA: TGTGCCAGCAGCTCCACTCAGGGTGGTAGTGAAAAACTGTTTTTT
CDR3 protein: CASSSTQGGSEKLFF
clone size: -
J gene: TRBJ1-4
V gene: TRBV9
D gene: -